The TCR beta chain described here comes from a study of PD-1 blockade in classical Hodgkin lymphoma. Regarding the study as a whole: Before treatment, complete responders showed about the same diversity as newly diagnosed patients. Undefined causes, possibly disease activity or prior therapy, underlie the repertoire differences.

Some clones are missing from TCRdb's copy, which holds only in-frame ones; the method was immunoSEQ multiplex PCR. Of nearly 55,000 clones in the sample, approximately 81% were seen once. V lost 1 base to trimming and J lost 3 bases; unmatched junction nucleotides: 4. From germline, CDR1 is LNHNV and CDR2 YYDKDF (reference sequence). This CDR3 spans 15 amino acids. Patients all relapsed after autologous stem cell transplantation, and there was variation in brentuximab vedotin exposure. On this clone itself: Its specificity is not known.

This TCR was sampled from a human donor with classical Hodgkin lymphoma. Sequencing used peripheral blood mononuclear cells (PBMCs), obtained at baseline. The rearrangement links TRBV15 to TRBJ2-3; TRBD2 matches 7 bases. CDR3 in DNA: TGTGCCACCAGCAGAGGCCTAGCGGAAACAGATACGCAGTATTTT. This encodes CATSRGLAETDTQYF.